This T cell receptor beta chain came from a study of blood T cell repertoires in COVID-19. Across the whole study: From the United States, Italy and Spain came samples of acute and convalescent COVID-19. PBMCs, B-cell-depleted T cells, or T cells provided the cDNA or gDNA that made up the material.

Those enrolled in Seattle joined during active infection and were followed longitudinally afterward. Methods used by the authors: Reference gene primers were amplified, and this amplification served to estimate nucleated cell counts. Measured with immunoSEQ multiplex PCR; TCRdb has only the in-frame clones, and not every one. D and trimming were read from the DNA, whereas the V and J calls and clone size are those reported in that table. The sample has about 260,000 clones; 75% to 95% are singletons. Germline CDR1 and CDR2: ENHRY and SYGVKD. Trimming removed 8 bases from V and 5 bases from J; junction bases left unmatched: 5. The CDR3 contains 12 residues.

The sequencing input was peripheral blood. This receptor was identified in a person aged 18 to 30 with COVID-19, enrolled during active disease. The chain carries TRBV10-3 and TRBJ1-2; 7 nucleotides match TRBD1. CDR3 residues: CAIFGTAYGYTF. In DNA form, the CDR3 reads TGTGCCATCTTCGGGACAGCTTATGGCTACACCTTC.